The following is a T cell receptor beta chain sequence with its context. Original handling: The assay estimated nucleated cells by amplifying reference gene primers. Repertoires were generated with immunoSEQ multiplex PCR, while TCRdb's copy carries only in-frame clones and drops some. V, J and clone size reflect that table, while D and trimming were determined from the DNA. The sample records under 250,000 clones, around 90% being singletons. After removal of 4 bases from V and 0 bases from J, the junction contained 4 bases not matched to a gene. Germline CDR1 and CDR2: SGHRS and YFSETQ. The CDR3 totals 14 residues. The data are from a study of blood T cell repertoires in COVID-19. Study-level information: COVID-19 samples from acute and convalescent phases originated in the United States, Italy and Spain. Nucleic acid was either cDNA or gDNA, and it came from T cells, B-cell-depleted T cells, or PBMCs.

Seattle's enrolled individuals joined amid active infection and were then monitored longitudinally. The receptor was isolated from a man aged 25 to 40 with COVID-19, enrolled during active disease. Sequences were obtained from peripheral blood. This chain uses TRBV5-1 with TRBJ2-7; 7 bases are shared with TRBD2. CDR3 sequence reads: CASSPGRGSYEQYF. Here the CDR3 DNA reads TGCGCCAGCAGCCCGGGGAGGGGCTCCTACGAGCAGTACTTC.